Presented here are 8 T cell receptor beta chains from one specimen sequenced in a study of blood T cell repertoires in COVID-19. The method was immunoSEQ multiplex PCR; TCRdb's version includes in-frame clones alone and lacks a portion of them. The profile shows 29,000 or so clones, 68% of them singletons. The material sequenced was peripheral blood. The source is a human donor in a cohort sampled during active COVID-19.

This clone was observed a handful of times. The CDR3 protein is CASSIQGIGYGYTF. Here the CDR3 DNA reads TGTGCCAGCAGTATACAGGGAATCGGCTATGGCTACACCTTC. The genes are TRBV25-1 and TRBJ1-2, with D perhaps TRBD1 (6 bases). Trimming pared 5 bases from V and 4 bases from J, leaving 14 bases between. CDR1 MGHDK and CDR2 SYGVNS come from the germline V gene. This CDR3 contains 14 residues.

CDR3 loop: CSARVGSSGGSSTDTQYF. DNA of the CDR3: TGCAGCGCCCGAGTGGGGTCTAGCGGGGGATCTAGCACAGATACGCAGTATTTT. J is TRBJ2-3 and V is TRBV29-1; 10 positions agree with TRBD2. Trimming removed 7 bases from V and 0 bases from J; junction bases left unmatched: 16. Germline CDR1 is SQVTM and CDR2 is ANQGSEA. CDR3 length: 18 amino acids.

This chain uses TRBV19 with TRBJ2-1; no clear D. This CDR3 contains 13 residues. V was trimmed by 5 bases and J by 5 bases, leaving 10 bases between them. Germline values: CDR1 LNHDA, CDR2 SQIVND (reference sequence). CDR3 sequence reads: CASSWLADNEQFF. CDR3 coding DNA: TGTGCCAGTAGTTGGCTGGCGGACAATGAGCAGTTCTTC.

The J gene is TRBJ2-3, the V gene TRBV7-2; TRBD2 might be the D (5 bases). This CDR3 has 13 residues. The V gene lost 5 bases and the J gene lost 6 bases, with 12 bases spanning the gap. The germline CDR1 and CDR2 sequences are SGHTA and FQGNSA. This chain's CDR3 is CASSGNLADTQYF. Written as DNA, the CDR3 is TGTGCCAGCAGCGGAAATTTAGCGGATACGCAGTATTTT.

The chain links TRBV11-2 to TRBJ2-7; D remains unclear. Germline V gene data show CDR1 as SGHAT and CDR2 as FQNNGV. The CDR3 loop spans 15 amino acids. Trimming stripped 1 base from V and 0 bases from J, with 10 bases between. CDR3 nucleotide sequence: TGTGCCAGCAGCTTAGGCGGCATTATCTCCTACGAGCAGTACTTC. Its protein product is CASSLGGIISYEQYF.

The CDR3 is CASSSGLAGVDTQYF. CDR3 nucleotide sequence: TGTGCCAGCAGCTCGGGACTAGCGGGAGTAGATACGCAGTATTTT. V and J are TRBV27 and TRBJ2-3; 14 positions match TRBD2. From germline, CDR1 is MNHEY and CDR2 SMNVEV (reference sequence). The CDR3 has 15 residues. J was trimmed by 5 bases and V by 6 bases; bases with no gene match: 4.

The J gene is TRBJ2-7, the V gene TRBV6-2 or TRBV6-3; 12 bases are shared with TRBD2. CDR1 and CDR2 from the germline V gene are MNHEY and SVGEGT. The CDR3 is 16 residues long. With 0 bases clipped from V and 4 bases from J, the junction kept 4 bases outside the gene matches. The CDR3 region is CASSYSWTSGVYEQYF. The CDR3 bases are TGTGCCAGCAGTTACTCCTGGACTAGCGGGGTATACGAGCAGTACTTC.

The chain combines TRBV11-2 with TRBJ2-5, with 10 bases lining up with TRBD2. The CDR3 is 15 residues long. CDR1 is SGHAT and CDR2 is FQNNGV in the germline V gene. V shed 1 base, J shed 4 bases, and the junction held 3 bases outside the gene matches. The CDR3 loop reads CASSLGAGGGETQYF. CDR3 DNA sequence: TGTGCCAGCAGCTTAGGAGCGGGGGGGGGAGAGACCCAGTACTTC. Drawing the rest from reference TRBV11-2 and TRBJ2-5, the complete variable domain is EAGVAQSPRYKIIEKRQSVAFWCNPISGHATLYWYQQILGQGPKLLIQFQNNGVVDDSQLPKDRFSAERLKGVDSTLKIQPAKLEDSAVYLCASSLGAGGGETQYFGPGTRLLVL.